This is a list of T cell receptor beta chains from one sample in a study of monozygotic twins with inflammatory bowel disease. TCRdb reprocessed the 5' RACE reads, keeping one entry per CDR3 protein, no DNA. The sample table sets out over 200,000 distinct CDR3 sequences. The specimen sequenced was blood. The receptor source for this set is a human donor with ulcerative colitis or Crohn's disease, or a healthy co-twin of an affected twin (not recorded which). Both conserved end residues are part of each CDR3.

j_gene	v_gene	CDR3aa
TRBJ2-1	TRBV20-1	CSANGRDPGITEQFF
TRBJ2-7	TRBV5-1	CASSLAGTGGPNEQYF
TRBJ2-7	TRBV10-3	CAIRATGTAYEQYF
TRBJ2-1	TRBV4-1	CASSLTAGGHEQFF
TRBJ2-5	TRBV3-1	CASSQGLAGGLETQYF
TRBJ2-5	TRBV7-7	CASSRASGYYQETQYF
TRBJ2-3	TRBV18	CASSPTTGDTQYF
TRBJ2-1	TRBV5-6	CASSSSGLASNEQFF
TRBJ1-5	TRBV30	CAWSVLGTVNQPQHF
TRBJ2-7	TRBV30	CAWARNRDYEQYF
TRBJ2-1	TRBV7-3	CASSPVAGVGVNEQFF
TRBJ2-1	TRBV5-1	CASRTGQSLDQQFF
TRBJ1-1	TRBV18	CASSPQTARVNTEAFF
TRBJ2-2	TRBV14	CASSHAAREARANTGELFF
TRBJ1-5	TRBV18	CASSPPGAEPQHF
TRBJ2-5	TRBV3-1	CASSQEGLAAETQYF
TRBJ1-1	TRBV2	CASSEAAVRGQGAFF
TRBJ2-3	TRBV28	CASSPSPPASDTQYF
TRBJ1-1	TRBV18	CASSPRKLGQIAMNTEAFF
TRBJ1-6	TRBV4-1	CASSRGLDRGLSSYNSPLHF
TRBJ1-6	TRBV18	CASSPSREDSSPLHF
TRBJ1-5	TRBV4-2	CASSQVKGAAAADQPQHF
TRBJ2-1	TRBV20-1	CSARLAGGYNEQFF
TRBJ2-1	TRBV2	CASITNPGLASPEQFF
TRBJ2-2	TRBV5-1	CASRGGTTGELFF
TRBJ2-3	TRBV7-2	CASSLFNAGGTDTQYF
TRBJ2-1	TRBV5-1	CASSLAPSGGYNEQFF
TRBJ2-7	TRBV12-3/TRBV12-4	CASSLRGGSQHEQYF
TRBJ2-7	TRBV7-2	CASSQLGGGLDEQYF
TRBJ2-3	TRBV3-1	CASSQEAGAADTQYF
TRBJ2-3	TRBV7-3	CASSPSPLAHTDTQYF
TRBJ2-3	TRBV6-1	CASSPPLGLESTDTQYF
TRBJ2-3	TRBV28	CASSPRDTRTDTQYF
TRBJ2-7	TRBV10-3	CAISPPTGGSGYEQYF
TRBJ1-1	TRBV7-9	CASSLNPYNTEAFF
TRBJ1-4	TRBV6-5	CASSSHGGEPREKLFF
TRBJ2-3	TRBV11-2	CASSPGLAGGPWSTDTQYF
TRBJ2-7	TRBV6-1	CASSSLGGKEEQYF
TRBJ2-1	TRBV6-1	CASSPISSGGARNEQFF
TRBJ2-7	TRBV5-1	CASSSSGESSYEQYF
TRBJ2-3	TRBV18	CASSRSGSRDTQYF
TRBJ2-1	TRBV20-1	CSAPYQGAQFF
TRBJ2-7	TRBV14	CASSGRTGGSFPYEQYF
TRBJ2-7	TRBV9	CASSVEGTGAEQYF
TRBJ2-7	TRBV5-1	CASSLRGGRYEQYF
TRBJ1-5	TRBV4-1	CASSHLTGEAQHF
TRBJ1-6	TRBV7-8	CASSLAGTRDSPLHF
TRBJ2-7	TRBV14	CASSQGGRDYEQYF
TRBJ2-1	TRBV20-1	CSARGLGVGSEQFF
TRBJ1-3	TRBV30	CAWSVQGQTTIYF
TRBJ1-1	TRBV4-2	CASSKELQGAWDTEAFF
TRBJ1-3	TRBV12-3/TRBV12-4	CASGLGTAGNTIYF
TRBJ2-5	TRBV6-1	CASSVRGGRLQETQYF
TRBJ1-3	TRBV3-1	CASSQASGNTIYF